Listed here are 8 T cell receptor beta chains from one sample, sequenced in a study of T-cell reconstitution after alpha-beta-depleted transplantation in children. The authors prepared the TCRbeta library with unique molecular identifiers. TCRdb independently ran MiXCR on the PCR reads; one entry per CDR3 protein. The data show approximately 97,000 distinct CDR3 sequences, roughly 7.6% seen once. The sample here was PBMCs, taken before TCRalphabeta/CD19-depleted stem cell transplant. The receptors were gathered from a boy between 2 and 10 years old with acute lymphoblastic leukemia, due to receive a stem cell transplant.

This clonotype has more than one count but fewer than ten. The rearrangement uses TRBV4-1 and TRBJ2-1; D could derive from TRBD1 or TRBD2 (5 bases each). The CDR3 extends over 15 amino acids. V was shortened by 4 bases and J by 2 bases, with 12 bases between the two germline ends. Per germline, CDR1 MGHRA and CDR2 YSYEKL. CDR3 DNA sequence: TGCGCCAGCAGCCGGGGAGAGGGGCCCTACAATGAGCAGTTCTTC. Amino acids: CASSRGEGPYNEQFF.

This clonotype was recorded at least ten times. This sequence joins TRBV11-3 and TRBJ2-3; no clear D. The V gene's germline CDR1 is SGHNT and CDR2 YENEEA. The CDR3 has 18 residues. Trimming shortened V by 0 bases and J by 0 bases, and 16 bases separated the two germline ends. The CDR3 spells CASSLDRLERSSTDTQYF. The CDR3 coding sequence is TGTGCCAGCAGCTTAGATCGTCTCGAGCGTTCTAGCACAGATACGCAGTATTTT.

V gene TRBV20-1 combines with J gene TRBJ2-1; the match to TRBD2 covers 9 bases. Germline loops: CDR1 DFQATT, CDR2 SNEGSKA (reference sequence). Trimming removed 3 bases from V and 8 bases from J; junction bases left unmatched: 17. CDR3 length: 17 amino acids. The CDR3 nucleotides read TGCAGTGCTAGCATCCACCTCGGCGGGGGGGCCACCTATGAGCAGTTCTTC. Amino acid sequence: CSASIHLGGGATYEQFF.

By sample share, this clonotype is medium-sized. The V call is TRBV20-1, the J call TRBJ1-3; the D is unclear. This CDR3 has 15 residues. V gave up 6 bases and J gave up 4 bases, with 19 bases separating them. Germline V gene lookup returns CDR1 DFQATT and CDR2 SNEGSKA (reference sequence). Here the CDR3 DNA reads TGCAGTGCGGAGAGAGCGTCGGGTTTCGGAAACACCATATATTTT. Protein sequence: CSAERASGFGNTIYF.

This clonotype was seen repeatedly, ten times or more. CDR3 residues: CASSLEAYNSPLHF. CDR3 DNA sequence: TGCGCCAGCAGCTTGGAAGCCTATAATTCACCCCTCCACTTT. The chain is built from TRBV5-1 and TRBJ1-6; D is uncertain. CDR3 length equals 14 residues. The germline V gene encodes CDR1 SGHRS and CDR2 YFSETQ. V lost 0 bases, J lost 2 bases, and 3 bases lay in between.

As for this clonotype: A much larger clonotype is one base distant, so this may be a read error. The rearrangement joins TRBV6-5 to TRBJ1-4; no reliable D call. Germline V gene sequence: CDR1 MNHEY, CDR2 SVGAGI. V was trimmed by 2 bases and J by 7 bases, leaving 8 bases between them. There are 13 residues in the CDR3. The CDR3 sequence is CASSYSEGEKLFF. The CDR3 DNA is TGTGCCAGCAGTTACAGCGAGGGTGAAAAACTGTTTTTT.

CDR3 protein: CASRARGQGINSPLHF. The CDR3 nucleotides read TGTGCCAGCAGGGCGCGAGGACAGGGGATCAATTCACCCCTCCACTTT. The V gene is TRBV2, the J gene TRBJ1-6, with 9 bases matching TRBD1. The CDR3 has 16 amino acids. CDR1 SNHLY and CDR2 FYNNEI come from the germline V gene. V was clipped by 6 bases and J by 7 bases; unmatched bases: 10.

In its sample, this clonotype was seen many times. V is TRBV29-1 and J is TRBJ1-1; no reliable D call. Germline CDR1 SQVTM, CDR2 ANQGSEA. The V and J ends lost 0 bases and 7 bases respectively, with 9 bases between them. The CDR3 is 12 residues long. CDR3 sequence (DNA): TGCAGCGTTGAAGACCATCCTTATGAAGCTTTCTTT. Protein product: CSVEDHPYEAFF.